This T cell receptor beta chain was found in a study of identical twins. TCRdb ran MiXCR on the 5' RACE reads and lists one entry per CDR3 protein. The profile shows hundreds of thousands of distinct CDR3 sequences, 24% of them singletons. This same sample was also part of a study on T cells expressing NK-cell markers.

This clonotype was sampled from a woman aged 18-35 years in good health. Sequenced sample: CD4+ T cells sorted from blood.

The CDR3 nucleotides read TGCAGTGCTAAGGACTACTCCTACGAGCAGTACTTC. Translated: CSAKDYSYEQYF. The V gene is TRBV20-1, the J gene TRBJ2-7; D perhaps matches TRBD2 (6 bases). With 4 bases removed from V and 0 bases from J, the gap between germline ends came to 7 bases. CDR3 size: 12 residues. Per the germline V gene, CDR1 is DFQATT and CDR2 is SNEGSKA (reference sequence).